This T cell receptor beta chain stems from a study of OX40 agonist ivuxolimab in advanced cancers. Peripheral blood came from all dose cohorts at three timepoints. Using immunoSEQ multiplex PCR, the repertoire was profiled, and TCRdb retains in-frame clones only, with some absent. The sample consists of over 30,000 clones, 65% to 85% of them appearing once. The material sequenced was CD4+ or CD8+ T cells sorted from blood, taken in a trial of the OX40 agonist ivuxolimab. The receptor was isolated from an adult with an advanced solid tumor such as melanoma, head and neck, liver or kidney cancer.

The CDR3 DNA is TGTGCCAGCAGCTTGGGCGGGCGGGGCTATGGCTACACCTTC. Translating gives CASSLGGRGYGYTF. The gene calls are TRBV5-4 and TRBJ1-2; D gene unclear. Looked up from germline, CDR1 is SGHNT and CDR2 is YYREEE (reference sequence). The CDR3 has 14 residues. Deletions cut 0 bases from V and 4 bases from J, with 10 bases between.